This T cell receptor (beta chain) was captured by sequencing in a study of control samples from healthy donors and cancer patients. There are 13 residues in the CDR3. The V gene lost 4 bases and the J gene lost 2 bases, with 8 bases spanning the gap. Germline V gene data show CDR1 as SGHDN and CDR2 as FVKESK. Clones were read by immunoSEQ multiplex PCR, and TCRdb kept only the in-frame ones, dropping some. The repertoire has about 77,000 clones, about 92% of them found once; the top ten carry around 6%. The V call is TRBV14, the J call TRBJ1-2; a weak D match, TRBD1 (5 bases). The TCR originated in a woman between 55 and 75 years old in good health. Sequencing used blood. The CDR3 DNA sequence: TGTGCCAGCAGCCCGACAGAAAACTATGGCTACACCTTC. It codes for CASSPTENYGYTF.